This TCR beta chain was obtained from a study of shared clonotypes between healthy human individuals. Study-level points and caveats: Limitation of the genetic and exposure-history diversity represented came from the few donors.

This clone was seen only a few times. Its antigen is as yet unknown. Data came from immunoSEQ multiplex PCR; TCRdb stores just in-frame clones and leaves some out. The profile covers about 980,000 clones, with over 75% appearing a single time and about 1.5% taken by the ten largest. Trimming shortened V by 6 bases and J by 5 bases, and 18 bases separated the two germline ends. The CDR3 length is 15 residues. Germline V lookup: CDR1 SGHTS, CDR2 YDEGEE. Material: memory CD4+ T cells sorted from blood. Documented subset: CD45RA-negative fraction. This chain uses TRBV5-8 with TRBJ1-5; possibly TRBD1 for D (5 bases). The TCR was taken from a young man in good health. The CDR3 reads CASKADRTSYQPQHF. In nucleotides, the CDR3 is TGTGCCAGCAAAGCGGACCGGACAAGTTATCAGCCCCAGCATTTT. Filled out from reference TRBV5-8 and TRBJ1-5, the complete variable domain reads EAGVTQSPTHLIKTRGQQATLRCSPISGHTSVYWYQQALGLGLQFLLWYDEGEERNRGNFPPRFSGRQFPNYSSELNVNALELEDSALYLCASKADRTSYQPQHFGDGTRLSIL.